This is a list of T cell receptor beta chains from one sample in a study of shared clonotypes between healthy human individuals. Using immunoSEQ multiplex PCR, the repertoire was profiled, and TCRdb retains in-frame clones only, with some absent. The sample has about 490,000 clones, roughly four fifths seen once. Material: PBMCs. All receptors come from a woman between 35 and 50 years old in good health. Some clones in this sample may be carry-over from other donors' samples. Both conserved end residues are part of each CDR3. The order of the fields is CDR3 DNA, CDR3 protein, D gene, V gene, J gene, clone size. A D gene is named only where the DNA matches it firmly. Some rows mark clone size as missing; the rest say once, few, many or name a class of expanded clone.

CDR3nt: TGTGCCAGCAGTTACGGGACGGTTCAAGAGACCCAGTACTTC
CDR3aa: CASSYGTVQETQYF
d_gene: NA
v_gene: TRBV6-5
j_gene: TRBJ2-5
abundance: NA

CDR3nt: TGTGCCAGCAGTTACAACGAGCTAGGAGAGCAGTACTTC
CDR3aa: CASSYNELGEQYF
d_gene: NA
v_gene: TRBV6-5
j_gene: TRBJ2-7
abundance: NA

CDR3nt: TGTGCCAGCAGTGAGACAGGCTACGAGCAGTACTTC
CDR3aa: CASSETGYEQYF
d_gene: NA
v_gene: TRBV2
j_gene: TRBJ2-7
abundance: NA

CDR3nt: TGTGCCAGCAGCCCGTCCTCGGGTTACAGTGGGGATGAGCAGTTCTTC
CDR3aa: CASSPSSGYSGDEQFF
d_gene: NA
v_gene: TRBV7-2
j_gene: TRBJ2-1
abundance: NA

CDR3nt: TGCAGCGTTGCTAGAGGGGGGGCCTACGAGCAGTACTTC
CDR3aa: CSVARGGAYEQYF
d_gene: NA
v_gene: TRBV29-1
j_gene: TRBJ2-7
abundance: NA

CDR3nt: TGTGCCAGCAGTGAGCTCGGGGGCGCCGGTCAGCCCCAGCATTTT
CDR3aa: CASSELGGAGQPQHF
d_gene: NA
v_gene: TRBV2
j_gene: TRBJ1-5
abundance: NA

CDR3nt: TGTGCCAGCAGGGTACAGACTTACAATGAGCAGTTCTTC
CDR3aa: CASRVQTYNEQFF
d_gene: NA
v_gene: TRBV2
j_gene: TRBJ2-1
abundance: once

CDR3nt: TGTGCCAGCAGCTACCTGGGAAACACCATATATTTT
CDR3aa: CASSYLGNTIYF
d_gene: NA
v_gene: TRBV21-1
j_gene: TRBJ1-3
abundance: NA

CDR3nt: TGTGCCAGCAGGGGGTGGGGGTATGAGCAGTTCTTC
CDR3aa: CASRGWGYEQFF
d_gene: NA
v_gene: TRBV27
j_gene: TRBJ2-1
abundance: NA

CDR3nt: TGTGCCAGCAGTTTCGGCGACGAGCAGTACTTC
CDR3aa: CASSFGDEQYF
d_gene: NA
v_gene: TRBV27
j_gene: TRBJ2-7
abundance: NA

CDR3nt: TGTGCCAGCAGCCGAGCGGGAGGAGAGACCCAGTACTTC
CDR3aa: CASSRAGGETQYF
d_gene: TRBD2
v_gene: TRBV7-9
j_gene: TRBJ2-5
abundance: NA

CDR3nt: TGTGCCAGTAGTATAGATCTTGGGCAGCCCATCTTGGCCAAAAACATTCAGTACTTC
CDR3aa: CASSIDLGQPILAKNIQYF
d_gene: NA
v_gene: TRBV19
j_gene: TRBJ2-4
abundance: NA

CDR3nt: TGTGCCAGCAGTAGAAGCGGGAGGGCCTACAATGAGCAGTTCTTC
CDR3aa: CASSRSGRAYNEQFF
d_gene: TRBD2
v_gene: TRBV6-5
j_gene: TRBJ2-1
abundance: NA

CDR3nt: TGTGCCAGCAGCCCTTCACAGGGGGCGTTAGAAAAACTGTTTTTT
CDR3aa: CASSPSQGALEKLFF
d_gene: TRBD1
v_gene: TRBV5-5
j_gene: TRBJ1-4
abundance: NA

CDR3nt: TGTGCCAGCAGCTTTCAGGGGGGCGTAACCTACGAGCAGTACTTC
CDR3aa: CASSFQGGVTYEQYF
d_gene: NA
v_gene: TRBV5-6
j_gene: TRBJ2-7
abundance: NA

CDR3nt: TGTGCCAGCAGTGTAGGAGGACCCACAGATACGCAGTATTTT
CDR3aa: CASSVGGPTDTQYF
d_gene: NA
v_gene: TRBV6-4
j_gene: TRBJ2-3
abundance: NA

CDR3nt: TGTGCCAGCAGTGAAGGGGCTCAGCCCCAGCATTTT
CDR3aa: CASSEGAQPQHF
d_gene: NA
v_gene: TRBV6-1
j_gene: TRBJ1-5
abundance: few

CDR3nt: TGTGCCAGCAGCGCCAACCCTAGTCAAGATACGCAGTATTTT
CDR3aa: CASSANPSQDTQYF
d_gene: NA
v_gene: TRBV5-4
j_gene: TRBJ2-3
abundance: NA

CDR3nt: TGTGCCAGCAGCCCCCGGGACAGGGGATTCAATGAGCAGTTCTTC
CDR3aa: CASSPRDRGFNEQFF
d_gene: TRBD1
v_gene: TRBV28
j_gene: TRBJ2-1
abundance: NA

CDR3nt: TGTGCCAGCAGATTCGACTTTTCTGGAAACACCATATATTTT
CDR3aa: CASRFDFSGNTIYF
d_gene: NA
v_gene: TRBV11-2
j_gene: TRBJ1-3
abundance: NA

CDR3nt: TGTGCCAGCTCACCACCGGGGGTAGCGGACCAAGAGACCCAGTACTTC
CDR3aa: CASSPPGVADQETQYF
d_gene: NA
v_gene: TRBV18
j_gene: TRBJ2-5
abundance: once

CDR3nt: TGTGCCAGCAGTTTGGTCCGGGAGGGCCTATTCTCCTACGAGCAGTACTTC
CDR3aa: CASSLVREGLFSYEQYF
d_gene: TRBD2
v_gene: TRBV28
j_gene: TRBJ2-7
abundance: NA

CDR3nt: TGTGCCAGCAGCTTATCTAGTCCTTACTCCTACGAGCAGTACTTC
CDR3aa: CASSLSSPYSYEQYF
d_gene: NA
v_gene: TRBV7-9
j_gene: TRBJ2-7
abundance: NA

CDR3nt: TGTGCCATCAGGGCAGGTACAACTAATGAAAAACTGTTTTTT
CDR3aa: CAIRAGTTNEKLFF
d_gene: NA
v_gene: TRBV10-3
j_gene: TRBJ1-4
abundance: NA

CDR3nt: TGTGCCAGCAGTTTATTGGGGGATAGCAATCAGCCCCAGCATTTT
CDR3aa: CASSLLGDSNQPQHF
d_gene: NA
v_gene: TRBV27
j_gene: TRBJ1-5
abundance: NA

CDR3nt: TGTGCCAGCAGTTACTCGTCACAGGTCGGCTACACCTTC
CDR3aa: CASSYSSQVGYTF
d_gene: NA
v_gene: TRBV6-5
j_gene: TRBJ1-2
abundance: few

CDR3nt: TGTGCCAGCAGCTTAGACGACAGGGGTGGTAATCAGCCCCAGCATTTT
CDR3aa: CASSLDDRGGNQPQHF
d_gene: TRBD1
v_gene: TRBV7-4
j_gene: TRBJ1-5
abundance: NA

CDR3nt: TGTGCCAGCAGCCCGAGTCCGGTGGGCAATCAGCCCCAGCATTTT
CDR3aa: CASSPSPVGNQPQHF
d_gene: NA
v_gene: TRBV2
j_gene: TRBJ1-5
abundance: NA

CDR3nt: TGTGCCACCAGCAGAGATCTGGCTTCAGATACGCAGTATTTT
CDR3aa: CATSRDLASDTQYF
d_gene: NA
v_gene: TRBV15
j_gene: TRBJ2-3
abundance: NA

CDR3nt: TGCGCCAGCGCCCCAGGGGTCCGGGAAACCTACGAGCAGTACTTC
CDR3aa: CASAPGVRETYEQYF
d_gene: NA
v_gene: TRBV5-1
j_gene: TRBJ2-7
abundance: once

CDR3nt: TGTGCCAGCAGCACGACCCGGACACGGAGCTACGAGCAGTACTTC
CDR3aa: CASSTTRTRSYEQYF
d_gene: NA
v_gene: TRBV4-2
j_gene: TRBJ2-7
abundance: many